The source of this T cell receptor beta chain is a study of human T cells and chemical hapten exposure. As to time point: patch test 1, 2 weeks after DPC sensitization. The treatment: therapeutic diphenylcyclopropenone sensitization with weekly scalp DPC. MiXCR was run by TCRdb on the RACE reads, yielding one entry per CDR3 protein. The table lists tens of thousands of distinct CDR3 sequences, 9.3% of them singletons. The receptor comes from a woman aged 40 to 50 with alopecia areata. Some clones in this sample may be carry-over from other donors' samples. Sequenced here: whole blood, sampled in connection with sensitization to the hapten diphenylcyclopropenone (DPC).

The CDR3 sequence is CASATTGTAFF. DNA of the CDR3: TGTGCCAGCGCGACCACCGGGACAGCTTTCTTT. The chain links TRBV6-6 to TRBJ1-1; a weak D match, TRBD1 (5 bases). The CDR3 contains 11 residues. V lost 8 bases and J 10 bases, leaving 14 bases between the germline ends. CDR1 and CDR2 (germline): MNHNY, SVGAGI (reference sequence).